This T cell receptor (beta chain) was obtained from a study of T cell changes during pregnancy in multiple sclerosis. Repertoires were generated with immunoSEQ multiplex PCR, while TCRdb's copy carries only in-frame clones and drops some. The data hold some 80,000 clones, with over 85% observed a single time. V trimming: 4 bases; J trimming: 3 bases; junction bases outside the gene matches: 10. Germline loops: CDR1 MNHEY, CDR2 SMNVEV (reference sequence). The CDR3 runs 16 residues. The material sequenced was CD4+ T cells from peripheral blood mononuclear cells, taken after pregnancy. J is TRBJ1-1 and V is TRBV27, with 8 bases identical to TRBD1. This receptor was taken from a female donor with multiple sclerosis, enrolled in a pregnancy study. The CDR3 region has the DNA TGTGCCAGCAGTTCATCAGGGGGCGGGTGGTACACTGAAGCTTTCTTT. Its translation is CASSSSGGGWYTEAFF.